This T cell receptor beta chain was obtained from a study of T cell repertoires in cytomegalovirus infection. Overall study: Indications came from public TCR beta signatures; they pointed to CMV infection and to a matching HLA type. Whole-study results and caveats: People with CMV and the relevant HLA were identified by cumulative public TCR beta family frequency. Ex vivo, HLA-C-restricted CMV-specific TCR beta clonotypes prevailed over the rest of the response.

Between the trimmed V and J ends, which lost 2 bases and 5 bases, there was a span of 17 bases. This CDR3 region has 15 residues. Per germline, CDR1 SGHNT and CDR2 YYREEE (reference sequence). As regards this clonotype: Its target is unknown.

TCRdb ran MiXCR on the reads and lists one entry per CDR3 protein. There are 300,000 to 400,000 distinct CDR3 sequences in the sample; 15% to 20% occur only once, and around 10% lies in the top ten. What was sequenced was PBMCs. This receptor was taken from a human donor in good health (CMV status not recorded). Some clones in this sample may be carry-over from other donors' samples. V gene TRBV5-4 combines with J gene TRBJ2-7, with unresolved D. CDR3 in DNA: TGTGCCAGCAGCTTTTTGTCTCCGGCCGCCGACGAGCAGTACTTC. Protein sequence: CASSFLSPAADEQYF.